This is a list of T cell receptor beta chains from one sample in a study of cytotoxic CD8 clonotypes in ibrutinib-treated CLL. Sequencing used immunoSEQ multiplex PCR; TCRdb keeps in-frame clones, though not all of them. The repertoire holds around 310,000 clones, roughly 80% seen once, with about 6.7% in the top ten. Sequenced here: PBMCs, sampled before ibrutinib treatment. These receptors were obtained from a human donor with chronic lymphocytic leukemia. CDR3s include the opening cysteine and the closing phenylalanine or tryptophan.

cdr3_aa: CASTKYRREADTQYF; v_call: TRBV7-2; j_call: TRBJ2-3
cdr3_aa: CASSPNDRGISYEQYF; v_call: TRBV19; j_call: TRBJ2-7
cdr3_aa: CASSEGRETQYF; v_call: TRBV2; j_call: TRBJ2-5
cdr3_aa: CAISEQGDGNTIYF; v_call: TRBV10-3; j_call: TRBJ1-3
cdr3_aa: CASSPAGGPPQHF; v_call: TRBV18; j_call: TRBJ1-5
cdr3_aa: CASSEGTGSITEAFF; v_call: TRBV25-1; j_call: TRBJ1-1
cdr3_aa: CASSFRTGTTSYEQYF; v_call: TRBV7-2; j_call: TRBJ2-7
cdr3_aa: CASSLGQVYEQYF; v_call: TRBV5-4; j_call: TRBJ2-7
cdr3_aa: CASSLAISNSNQPQHF; v_call: TRBV7-8; j_call: TRBJ1-5
cdr3_aa: CASSYGTGPYEQYF; v_call: TRBV4-1; j_call: TRBJ2-7
cdr3_aa: CASSLEPQGSQHF; v_call: TRBV5-1; j_call: TRBJ1-5
cdr3_aa: CASSPTSASSYNEQFF; v_call: TRBV28; j_call: TRBJ2-1
cdr3_aa: CASSYAEGTYEQYF; v_call: TRBV7-6; j_call: TRBJ2-7
cdr3_aa: CASSYSDVENTEAFF; v_call: TRBV6-6; j_call: TRBJ1-1
cdr3_aa: CAWKSHLSLLPSYEQYF; v_call: TRBV30; j_call: TRBJ2-7
cdr3_aa: CASSLLLAAYNEQFF; v_call: TRBV7-3; j_call: TRBJ2-1
cdr3_aa: CASSLRGTSGRWYNEQFF; v_call: TRBV7-2; j_call: TRBJ2-1
cdr3_aa: CASNLGRSYRESSDEQFF; v_call: TRBV7-2; j_call: TRBJ2-1
cdr3_aa: CASSERGTEINQPQHF; v_call: TRBV2; j_call: TRBJ1-5
cdr3_aa: CASSLASGKTPRSTYTQYF; v_call: TRBV5-1; j_call: TRBJ2-3
cdr3_aa: CASTVTGGYTGELFF; v_call: TRBV5-1; j_call: TRBJ2-2
cdr3_aa: CASSLAGSTYEQYF; v_call: TRBV7-2; j_call: TRBJ2-7
cdr3_aa: CASSSQAGGGYEQYF; v_call: TRBV11-2; j_call: TRBJ2-7
cdr3_aa: CASSYSLVPNEQFF; v_call: TRBV6-5; j_call: TRBJ2-1
cdr3_aa: CASSLYSPVVFGNQPQHF; v_call: TRBV27; j_call: TRBJ1-5
cdr3_aa: CASSPRAHQETQYF; v_call: TRBV18; j_call: TRBJ2-5
cdr3_aa: CATREGFNYGYTF; v_call: TRBV28; j_call: TRBJ1-2
cdr3_aa: CASSSGQGALGYTF; v_call: TRBV28; j_call: TRBJ1-2
cdr3_aa: CASTNGHGRGYEQYF; v_call: TRBV28; j_call: TRBJ2-7
cdr3_aa: CAWSPSGMTYEQYF; v_call: TRBV30; j_call: TRBJ2-7
cdr3_aa: CASSEAGQGNQPQHF; v_call: TRBV2; j_call: TRBJ1-5